The 27 T cell receptor beta chains below come from one sample, sequenced in a study of OX40 agonist ivuxolimab in advanced cancers. TCRdb's table, derived via immunoSEQ multiplex PCR, lists solely in-frame clones and lacks some. The table records 70,000 or so clones, 85% to 90% of them present only once. Sequenced here: CD4+ or CD8+ T cells sorted from blood, sampled in a trial of the OX40 agonist ivuxolimab. The source is an adult with an advanced solid tumor such as melanoma, head and neck, liver or kidney cancer.

Note on this clone: One end of the junction fails to match germline, which may point to a read error. This chain uses TRBV27 with TRBJ1-3, with 9 nucleotides matching TRBD1. This CDR3 has 19 amino acids. Germline assignment: CDR1 MNHEY and CDR2 SMNVEV (reference sequence). CDR3 sequence reads: CASSLYGTGPSYSGNTIYF. CDR3 DNA: TGTGCCAGCAGCTTATACGGGACAGGGCCTTCATACTCTGGAAACACCATATATTTT.

The chain links TRBV7-9 to TRBJ2-1; weak D call: TRBD2 (6 bases). The CDR3 is 15 amino acids. Germline V CDR1 and CDR2: SEHNR, FQNEAQ (reference sequence). With 7 bases removed from V and 6 bases from J, the gap between germline ends came to 19 bases. Written as DNA, the CDR3 is TGTGCCAGCACCTCTCCTAGCGCTTTCTTCAATGAGCAGTTCTTC. Translated, it gives CASTSPSAFFNEQFF. The whole variable domain, remainder taken from reference TRBV7-9 and TRBJ2-1, is DTGVSQNPRHKITKRGQNVTFRCDPISEHNRLYWYRQTLGQGPEFLTYFQNEAQLEKSRLLSDRFSAERPKGSFSTLEIQRTEQGDSAMYLCASTSPSAFFNEQFFGPGTRLTVL.

This sequence joins TRBV18 and TRBJ2-7, with 14 bases matching TRBD2. Germline assignment: CDR1 KGHSH and CDR2 LQKENI. The ends lost 2 bases at V and 3 bases at J; junction bases unmatched: 3. This CDR3 contains 16 residues. The CDR3 sequence: CASSPAGTSGSYEQYF. In DNA form, the CDR3 reads TGTGCCAGCTCACCAGCGGGGACTAGCGGGAGCTACGAGCAGTACTTC. Full variable domain (outside the CDR3, taken from reference TRBV18 and TRBJ2-7): NAGVMQNPRHLVRRRGQEARLRCSPMKGHSHVYWYRQLPEEGLKFMVYLQKENIIDESGMPKERFSAEFPKEGPSILRIQQVVRGDSAAYFCASSPAGTSGSYEQYFGPGTRLTVT.

This chain's CDR3 is CASAPGQVTGELFF. CDR3 bases: TGTGCCAGCGCACCGGGACAGGTCACCGGGGAGCTGTTTTTT. The J gene is TRBJ2-2, the V gene TRBV28; 8 nucleotides line up with TRBD1. Germline V gene data show CDR1 as MDHEN and CDR2 as SYDVKM. The CDR3 has 14 residues. V was clipped by 8 bases and J by 4 bases; unmatched bases: 6.

CDR3 DNA: TGTGCCAGTAGTAGCAGGGGCGATGAGCAGTTCTTC. This sequence encodes CASSSRGDEQFF. The J gene is TRBJ2-1, the V gene TRBV19; D might be TRBD1 (6 bases). Germline-derived CDR1 and CDR2 are LNHDA and SQIVND (reference sequence). CDR3 length: 12 amino acids. V dropped 4 bases and J dropped 8 bases, with 9 bases sitting between them.

The genes are TRBV5-1 and TRBJ1-2; D not certain. The V gene's germline CDR1 is SGHRS and CDR2 YFSETQ. V was shortened by 4 bases and J by 3 bases, with 13 bases between the two germline ends. The CDR3 loop spans 14 amino acids. CDR3 DNA sequence: TGCGCCAGCAGCCCGACGGGGTTGGACTATGGCTACACCTTC. This encodes CASSPTGLDYGYTF.

This sequence joins TRBV19 and TRBJ2-3; 11 nucleotides agree with TRBD1. V shed 7 bases, J shed 5 bases, and the junction held 11 bases outside the gene matches. The germline CDR1 and CDR2 sequences are LNHDA and SQIVND (reference sequence). CDR3 length equals 16 residues. The DNA of the CDR3 is TGTGCCAGTACCCCTTGGACAGGGGGCGGTGGAGATACGCAGTATTTT. This encodes CASTPWTGGGGDTQYF.

The gene calls are TRBV27 and TRBJ2-1; D uncertain. Germline V gene data show CDR1 as MNHEY and CDR2 as SMNVEV (reference sequence). The germline V and J ends were trimmed by 6 bases and 2 bases, with 23 bases remaining between them. The CDR3 has 18 residues. The CDR3 bases are TGTGCCAGCAGCTTTTATTTAAGGGATTCCTTCCCCTACAATGAGCAGTTCTTC. As protein: CASSFYLRDSFPYNEQFF.

The rearrangement joins TRBV7-3 to TRBJ1-1; D uncertain. The CDR3 totals 13 residues. Per germline, CDR1 SGHTA and CDR2 FQGTGA. Trimming shortened V by 8 bases and J by 6 bases, and 16 bases separated the two germline ends. CDR3 sequence reads: CASQGPGQAEAFF. CDR3 nucleotides: TGTGCCAGCCAAGGGCCGGGTCAAGCTGAAGCTTTCTTT.

The V and J genes are TRBV21-1 and TRBJ2-7; the tabulated D call, TRBD1, remains unverified against the DNA. TRBV21-1 is flagged as a pseudogene. The CDR3 sequence is 15 residues long. CDR3 DNA sequence: TGTGCCAGCACCGCCGACAGGGCATTGTCCTACGAGCAGTACTTC. Residues: CASTADRALSYEQYF.

This sequence joins TRBV16 and TRBJ2-6; D ambiguous. CDR3 length: 17 amino acids. Trimming removed 4 bases from V and 0 bases from J, with 13 bases in between. Germline CDR1 and CDR2: KGHSY and FQNENV. The CDR3 loop is CASSRESLPSGANVLTF. The CDR3 DNA reads as TGTGCCAGCAGCCGTGAGAGCCTTCCCTCTGGGGCCAACGTCCTGACTTTC.

The chain employs TRBV5-4 and TRBJ1-3, with TRBD1 as a possible D gene (6 bases). The germline V gene has CDR1 SGHNT and CDR2 YYREEE (reference sequence). This CDR3 region has 16 residues. Trimming took 0 bases from V and 0 from J, leaving 10 bases between them. DNA of the CDR3: TGTGCCAGCAGCTTGGAGTGGGGGGCCTCTGGAAACACCATATATTTT. This codes for CASSLEWGASGNTIYF.

J is TRBJ2-3 and V is TRBV5-1; 9 bases agree with TRBD1. This CDR3 has 18 residues. Germline loops: CDR1 SGHRS, CDR2 YFSETQ. Unmatched junction bases numbered 14, after V lost 2 bases and J lost 4 bases. CDR3 region: CASSFYSPGQGVADTQYF. CDR3 sequence (DNA): TGCGCCAGCAGCTTCTATTCACCGGGACAGGGTGTAGCAGATACGCAGTATTTT.

In its sample, this clone was seen once. The rearrangement joins TRBV19 to TRBJ1-5; D uncertain. From germline, CDR1 is LNHDA and CDR2 SQIVND (reference sequence). This CDR3 contains 15 residues. Trimming took off 10 bases at V and 1 base at J, with 17 bases between the two ends. CDR3 sequence (DNA): TGTGCCACCGGAGCGGGAAACCCCAGCAATCAGCCCCAGCATTTT. It is translated as CATGAGNPSNQPQHF.

V usage is TRBV19 and J usage is TRBJ2-3; perhaps TRBD2 as D (6 bases). This CDR3 contains 17 residues. Trimming left V 3 bases short and J 2 bases short, with 18 bases between. Germline CDR1 is LNHDA and CDR2 is SQIVND (reference sequence). CDR3 bases: TGTGCCAGTAGTATGGTGACTAGTCGATACCCCACAGATACGCAGTATTTT. Amino acids: CASSMVTSRYPTDTQYF. Looking up the rest from reference TRBV19 and TRBJ2-3 gives the full variable domain: DGGITQSPKYLFRKEGQNVTLSCEQNLNHDAMYWYRQDPGQGLRLIYYSQIVNDFQKGDIAEGYSVSREKKESFPLTVTSAQKNPTAFYLCASSMVTSRYPTDTQYFGPGTRLTVL.

V is TRBV7-2 and J is TRBJ2-1; D call uncertain. The CDR3 length is 15 residues. V lost 1 base and J lost 1, with 8 bases in between. Germline V gene data show CDR1 as SGHTA and CDR2 as FQGNSA. The DNA of the CDR3 is TGTGCCAGCAGCTTAGACCGCGGTTCCTACAATGAGCAGTTCTTC. Its translation: CASSLDRGSYNEQFF.

The chain has TRBV19 and TRBJ2-3, with 12 nucleotides matching TRBD2. V shed 6 bases, J shed 0 bases, and the junction held 7 bases outside the gene matches. This CDR3 has 17 amino acids. Per germline, CDR1 LNHDA and CDR2 SQIVND (reference sequence). This CDR3 is CASSNRGTSGSTDTQYF. In DNA, the CDR3 is TGTGCCAGTAGCAACCGAGGGACTAGCGGGAGCACAGATACGCAGTATTTT.

This clone has just a few counts. The chain joins TRBV6-5 to TRBJ1-5, with 8 bases that match TRBD1. The junction had 4 bases not matched to a gene; V was cut back by 4 bases and J by 2 bases. This CDR3 has 15 residues. Germline lookup yields CDR1 MNHEY and CDR2 SVGAGI. The CDR3 sequence is CASSSQGAGNQPQHF. The CDR3, as DNA: TGTGCCAGCAGTTCTCAGGGGGCTGGCAATCAGCCCCAGCATTTT.

The V gene is TRBV6-5, the J gene TRBJ1-2; no clear D gene. Per germline, CDR1 MNHEY and CDR2 SVGAGI. V shed 7 bases and J shed 0 bases, with 15 bases lying between them. The CDR3 totals 15 residues. This CDR3 is CASTPQQSTNYGYTF. CDR3 sequence (DNA): TGTGCCAGCACCCCCCAACAGTCTACTAACTATGGCTACACCTTC.

This chain links TRBV5-1 with TRBJ1-2; D ambiguous. V lost 4 bases and J lost 2, with 12 bases in between. CDR3 length: 14 residues. CDR1 and CDR2 (germline): SGHRS, YFSETQ. As DNA, the CDR3 is TGCGCCAGCAGCCGCGGGCGGGAAAACTATGGCTACACCTTC. Protein sequence: CASSRGRENYGYTF.

The rearrangement joins TRBV12-2 to TRBJ1-1; the DNA was not compared with TRBD1, the D call given in the table. TRBV12-2 is labeled a pseudogene. This CDR3 contains 14 residues. CDR3 residues: CASRLQGANTEAFF. In DNA form, the CDR3 reads TGTGCAAGTCGCTTACAGGGGGCGAACACTGAAGCTTTCTTT.

This chain links TRBV6-1 with TRBJ2-7, with 7 bases lining up with TRBD1. Germline values: CDR1 MNHNS, CDR2 SASEGT. V shed 0 bases and J 2 bases; nucleotides not matched to a gene: 10. CDR3 size: 17 residues. The CDR3 DNA reads as TGTGCCAGCAGTGAAGCGCTACCGGCAGGGGGAGCCTACGAGCAGTACTTC. Amino acids: CASSEALPAGGAYEQYF.

This clone was seen once. The chain links TRBV27 to TRBJ2-1; TRBD1 might be the D (5 bases). This CDR3 has 15 residues. With 0 bases removed from V and 7 bases from J, the gap between germline ends came to 13 bases. CDR1 and CDR2 from the germline V gene are MNHEY and SMNVEV (reference sequence). In DNA, the CDR3 is TGTGCCAGCAGTTTATCGGTAGGGGTCCTGAATGAGCAGTTCTTC. It specifies CASSLSVGVLNEQFF.

V gene TRBV4-1 combines with J gene TRBJ1-2; D unresolved. The V end was cut by 0 bases, the J end by 4 bases, with 9 bases between. The CDR3 spans 14 residues. Germline V gives CDR1 MGHRA, CDR2 YSYEKL. The CDR3 loop is CASSQDHEGYGYTF. The DNA for the CDR3 is TGCGCCAGCAGCCAAGATCATGAGGGCTATGGCTACACCTTC.

This clone was observed a single time. The chain is built from TRBV23-1 and TRBJ2-2; D is tentatively TRBD1 or TRBD2 (5 bases each). TRBV23-1 is an ORF, with its function uncertain. The CDR3 runs 20 residues. Trimming pared 3 bases from V and 0 bases from J, leaving 23 bases between. The CDR3, as DNA: TGCGCCAGCAGTCACCACTCGGAGGAGGCGGAACAGGCGAACACCGGGGAGCTGTTTTTT. Translation gives CASSHHSEEAEQANTGELFF.

This chain connects TRBV11-2 to TRBJ2-5; D call uncertain. Germline V lookup: CDR1 SGHAT, CDR2 FQNNGV. Trimming removed 5 bases at V and 2 bases at J, with 9 bases between. The CDR3 loop spans 13 amino acids. In DNA form, the CDR3 reads TGTGCCAGCAGCCCCCGCAGTCAAGAGACCCAGTACTTC. Translated: CASSPRSQETQYF.

The chain employs TRBV7-2 and TRBJ2-1; D perhaps matches TRBD1 (6 bases). V was cut by 6 bases and J by 6 bases, with 18 bases left in between. The CDR3 contains 15 residues. Germline CDR1 reads SGHTA; CDR2 reads FQGNSA. CDR3 loop: CASRRQAPLLNEQFF. In DNA form, the CDR3 reads TGTGCCAGCAGACGACAGGCCCCCCTCCTCAATGAGCAGTTCTTC.